This T cell receptor (beta chain) was identified in a study of radiation and T cells in renal cell carcinoma (dated by TCRdb to between 2020 and 2021). Looking at the study overall: A total of fewer than 55 samples underwent TCR beta sequencing, made up of roughly 26 tumors and some 27 peripheral blood samples. The last blood draw happened 4 weeks after radiation, timed to coincide with nephrectomy. Across all 50 or so samples, 4,016,671 unique CDR3 nucleotide sequences, encoding about 3,000,000 unique CDR3 amino acid sequences, were identified. What the research found in general, with its limitations: Effects of radiation dose or scheduling on the TCR repertoire could not be addressed with the single-armed trial design. Because no pretreatment tumor biopsies were available, whether clonotypes were present in the tumor at baseline could not be determined. Changes in the blood repertoire were not tracked past 4 weeks after treatment. In blood, the top tumor clonotypes increased between baseline and 2 weeks post-radiation and then shrank by 4 weeks, which suggests that tumor-resident clones expanded only transiently.

V and J lose 5 bases and 11 bases, and a span of 13 bases separates them. The germline V gene (reference sequence) supplies CDR1 MNHEY and CDR2 SMNVEV. The CDR3 runs 12 amino acids, cysteine and phenylalanine included. Just CDR3 DNA is preserved here, 36 bases in frame from base 1. The immunoSEQ kit was used, according to the manufacturer's recommendations, to generate TCR beta libraries from genomic DNA. Library preparation used a first multiplex PCR with proprietary primers, then a second PCR adding unique barcodes, with bead cleanups after each round. A kit-provided positive control reaction and a negative control reaction were included in every sample batch. The final libraries were assessed on an Agilent 4200 TapeStation D1000 ScreenTape, pooled by volume, and quantified by qPCR. An Illumina NextSeq500 fitted with a MidOutput 150-cycle cartridge performed the sequencing, running 156 Read1 cycles and 15 Index1 cycles with the kit's custom primers. The pooled library was loaded at roughly 1 pM, and around 22% PhiX control was spiked in. The original pipeline was this. Vendor-processed data were analyzed in R, and a clonotype was defined as all T cells sharing the same CDR3 nucleotide sequence. For clone abundance analyses, frequencies were normalized to the 10,000 most abundant clones per sample. Before analysis, public T cell clones were removed, and these numbered fewer than six per sample on average. Tumor-enriched clonotypes and baseline blood-enriched clonotypes were defined as those with an abundance difference of at least 32-fold between compartments. A beta-binomial differential abundance model was applied to find clonotypes that expanded or contracted between blood time points. Tumor-blood repertoire similarity was measured with the Baroni-Urbani and Buser coefficient, and groups were compared using two-tailed Wilcoxon tests in R. Drawn from immuneACCESS, this table holds only the in-frame rearrangements with V and J called that TCRdb kept. Clones are partly lost; checked studies trace under half to an unresolved V gene and leave the rest unexplained. That table gives V, J and clone size, and the DNA gave D and trimming. Counted in this sample were tens of thousands of clones; about three quarters of them appeared once. The ten biggest clones cover approximately 6.6% of the sample.

About this clone itself: No antigen is known for it. No quality values exist for individual bases; no much larger clone is one base distant.

What this sample's time point label stands for: blood 4 weeks post-SBRT, at nephrectomy. The treatment or condition label of this sample denotes: 15 Gy SBRT to primary tumor, nephrectomy 4 weeks later. The samples were obtained from a clinical trial, where primary renal cell carcinomas were treated with 15 Gy stereotactic body radiation therapy and then removed by nephrectomy 4 weeks afterward. To follow tumor-enriched clonotypes, peripheral blood was collected serially from radiation-treated patients at baseline and again at 2 weeks and 4 weeks after SBRT. Every patient's renal cell carcinoma showed clear cell pathology. The QIAamp DNA Blood Mini Kit (Qiagen) was used to prepare genomic DNA for TCR sequencing. The analyses included only samples that passed all quality control checks.

The sequence derives from a man in his 60s with renal cell carcinoma. The sample here was blood, taken from a patient whose treatment included radiotherapy and nephrectomy. The rearrangement joined TRBV27 to TRBJ2-1; the D gene could be TRBD1 or TRBD2, each one agreeing over 5 bases. The CDR3 is CASSQGGYKQFF. The nucleotides read TGTGCCAGCAGTCAGGGCGGGTATAAGCAGTTCTTC.